What follows is one T cell receptor beta chain and its context. The target of this receptor is not known. Base qualities are not recorded, but no much larger clone differs from it by a single base. Sample time point, as interpreted from the label and publication: about 28 days (+/-7) after the second vaccine dose. AZD1222 recipients given second doses at about 4 weeks or at about 12 weeks were pooled, since spike-specific TCR depth and breadth were not found to differ between the two schedules. Samples from vaccinated people were obtained from the UK trials COV001 and COV002, which included a single-blind randomized controlled phase 2/3 trial of AZD1222 (ChAdOx1 nCoV-19) in healthy adults. Trial participant PBMC samples were collected at day 0 and day 28 after the second dose for TCRbeta chain sequencing. The sample belongs to a study of T cell responses to AZD1222 COVID-19 vaccine (dated by TCRdb to the early 2020s). Some background on the complete study: A total of about 250 trial participants underwent TCR sequencing, of whom 200 to 220 had received two doses of AZD1222 and 26 had received two doses of the MenACWY control vaccine. Trial participants were enrolled by age into subgroups of 18-55, 56-69 and 70-plus years, and around 140, 26 and 57 TCR-sequenced participants, respectively, were included in these subgroups.

Broader findings and caveats from the paper: The vaccine-associated CD4 TCRs covered the entire spike protein, and the dominant responses fell in regions 160-218 and 743-854. Reportedly, almost half of the unique spike-specific TCRs recognized epitopes lying outside the regions that are mutated in the B.1.351 and B.1.1.7 variants. Participants were mostly white British, with more females than males. The authors suggested clonal diversity may have been underestimated. The 56-69-year group was small, and its depth increase did not reach significance, likely because of low power. Conclusions about previously exposed vaccinees were limited because only six AZD1222 recipients were SARS-CoV-2 seropositive at baseline. Because no day 14 peak-response samples were available, the repertoires could be characterized only after the peak T cell response. After two AZD1222 doses, both the breadth and the depth of spike-specific TCRs were significantly higher than at day 0 and than in MenACWY recipients.

The CDR3 regions of human TCRbeta chains were subjected to immunosequencing. As for the original processing: TCRs in the repertoires were compared against a reference library of SARS-CoV-2-specific TCRs that had been generated with the MIRA antigen-specificity platform. Breadth meant the fraction of unique TCRs that were SARS-CoV-2-associated, whereas depth meant the fraction of total T cells that were SARS-CoV-2-associated. Each spike-specific TCR was assigned to its reactive spike region and to a CD4 or CD8 class using the MIRA data. Log10-transformed breadth and depth values were compared by one-way ANOVA with Sidak's multiple comparisons tests. TCRdb mirrors the immuneACCESS table, restricted to in-frame sequences. Some clones are absent from its copies; in checked studies, under half trace to an unresolved V gene, and the reason for the others is unknown. V, J and clone size were drawn from that table, and D and trimming were deduced from the DNA. In all, the sample holds 90,000 to 130,000 clones, and about 94% of those were seen once. Together, the top ten hold roughly 3.1% of the sample.

From the cysteine through the phenylalanine, the CDR3 covers 16 amino acids. Only CDR3 DNA remains: 48 bases, in frame from the first base. Relative to germline, V is missing 5 bases and J is missing 4 bases, with 8 bases of the junction outside any gene match. Via the germline V gene, CDR1 is SGHDN and CDR2 FVKESK. The sequenced sample was peripheral blood, obtained 28 days after the second AZD1222 dose. The source of this sequence is an adult who received the AZD1222 COVID-19 vaccine. The chain joins TRBV14 to TRBJ1-1; TRBD1 lines up with 12 middle nucleotides. The bases are TGTGCCAGCAGCGTTCACCCGGGACAGGGGGCCACTGAAGCTTTCTTT. It codes for CASSVHPGQGATEAFF.